One and the same sample provided the 15 T cell receptor beta chains below, sequenced in a study of T cells in Graves' hyperthyroidism and ophthalmopathy. Authors of the study amplified TCR beta CDR3 regions from RNA transcripts. Using the HTBI primer set, a first-round RT-PCR was run on the TCR CDR3. TCRdb re-analysed the multiplex PCR reads in MiXCR, keeping a single row per CDR3 protein. The sample has roughly 800,000 distinct CDR3 sequences, around 39% seen once. Specimen: blood. The origin of the receptors is a man between 18 and 29 years old with Graves' hyperthyroidism.

Ten or more counts support this clonotype. The rearrangement uses TRBV20-1 and TRBJ1-5, with D possibly TRBD1 on 5 matching bases. V was clipped by 0 bases and J by 6 bases, with 12 bases between them. Germline V gene lookup returns CDR1 DFQATT and CDR2 SNEGSKA (reference sequence). The CDR3 length is 14 residues. CDR3 amino acids: CSARDRGGGQPQHF. The CDR3 region has the DNA TGCAGTGCTAGAGATCGGGGGGGTGGTCAGCCCCAGCATTTT.

As to this clonotype: The junction shows a germline mismatch at one end, possibly a read error. The chain employs TRBV10-3 and TRBJ1-2, with D tentatively TRBD1 (5 bases). The germline CDR1 and CDR2 sequences are ENHRY and SYGVKD. The CDR3 covers 12 residues. The CDR3 sequence is CASSYDRRGYTF. For the CDR3, the DNA is TGTGCCAGCAGTTACGACAGACGGGGCTACACCTTC.

For this clonotype: At one boundary the junction diverges from the germline segment, which might be a read error. This rearrangement joins TRBV12-3 or TRBV12-4 to TRBJ2-7; D is uncertain. The CDR3 loop spans 11 amino acids. This chain's CDR3 is CASSLQYGQYF. The CDR3 coding sequence is TGTGCCAGCAGTTTACAATACGGGCAGTACTTC.

The chain couples TRBV7-2 to TRBJ2-7, with D possibly TRBD2 on 5 matching bases. This CDR3 has 14 residues. Trimming removed 1 base from V and 2 bases from J, with 9 bases in between. Per the germline V gene, CDR1 is SGHTA and CDR2 is FQGNSA. CDR3 region: CASSLGTLTYEQYF. CDR3 coding DNA: TGTGCCAGCAGCTTAGGGACTCTGACCTACGAGCAGTACTTC.

This clonotype showed up just once. The conserved phenylalanine or tryptophan normally closing the CDR3 is absent here, so this likely arose from a read error. This chain links TRBV10-3 with TRBJ1-5; D gene uncertain. The CDR3 runs 12 residues. V was cut by 10 bases and J by 5 bases, with 12 bases left in between. Germline CDR1 ENHRY, CDR2 SYGVKD. CDR3 sequence (DNA): TGTGCCAGCTCGGGCGGGGATCAGCCCCAGCATTCT. Residues: CASSGGDQPQHS.

The chain recombines TRBV5-1 with TRBJ2-7, with D perhaps assigned TRBD1 or TRBD2 (8 bases each). V was shortened by 0 bases and J by 2 bases, with 15 bases between the two germline ends. The CDR3 consists of 16 residues. CDR1 and CDR2 from the germline V gene are SGHRS and YFSETQ. The CDR3 region is CASSLGTGTRTYEQYF. In DNA, the CDR3 is TGCGCCAGCAGCTTGGGGACAGGGACTAGAACCTACGAGCAGTACTTC.

The sample holds many counts of this clonotype. The V and J genes are TRBV29-1 and TRBJ1-4, with D possibly TRBD1 on 6 matching bases. Germline V gene lookup returns CDR1 SQVTM and CDR2 ANQGSEA. The CDR3 sequence is 15 residues long. V shed 5 bases and J shed 5 bases, with 18 bases lying between them. CDR3 sequence: CSVYKGGITNEKLFF. The CDR3 nucleotides are TGCAGCGTTTATAAGGGGGGGATTACAAATGAAAAACTGTTTTTT.

V gene TRBV2 combines with J gene TRBJ1-1, with TRBD1 identical over 7 bases. The J segment lost 10 bases and the V segment lost 6 bases, leaving 14 bases of the junction unmatched. The V gene's germline CDR1 is SNHLY and CDR2 FYNNEI. The CDR3 has 14 amino acids. The CDR3 loop is CASRAGTDQDGAFF. The CDR3 bases are TGTGCCAGCAGAGCCGGGACAGACCAGGATGGAGCTTTCTTT.

Only a few counts were recorded for this clonotype. The chain carries TRBV13 and TRBJ2-5; D is ambiguous. Trimming took off 3 bases at V and 3 bases at J, with 8 bases between the two ends. This CDR3 comprises 13 residues. Germline CDR1 and CDR2: PRHDT and FYEKMQ (reference sequence). CDR3 residues: CASSLASEETQYF. CDR3 DNA: TGTGCCAGCAGCTTGGCGTCAGAAGAGACCCAGTACTTC.

Details on this clonotype: This may stem from a read error, because a much larger clone lies one nucleotide away. The chain recombines TRBV7-3 with TRBJ1-5, with a weak D call TRBD1 (5 bases). The CDR3 extends over 14 amino acids. CDR1 is SGHTA, CDR2 FQGTGA, per germline. CDR3 nucleotide sequence: TGTGCCAGCGGTCGGGACTCTAGCAATCAGACCCAGCATTTT. Protein sequence: CASGRDSSNQTQHF.

This clonotype was counted many times. This rearrangement joins TRBV19 to TRBJ2-2; D is ambiguous. The CDR3 extends over 12 amino acids. Trimming left V 8 bases short and J 4 bases short, with 8 bases between. Germline lookup yields CDR1 LNHDA and CDR2 SQIVND (reference sequence). The CDR3 bases are TGTGCCAGTGCCGGCTTCACCGGGGAGCTGTTTTTT. Encoded protein: CASAGFTGELFF.

This clonotype occurred a few times. One base away lies a much larger clone, so this may be a sequencing read error. Here the CDR3 omits its conserved ending phenylalanine or tryptophan, so a read error is the likely source. The rearrangement joins TRBV9 to TRBJ1-1; D uncertain. Germline CDR1 is SGDLS and CDR2 is YYNGEE. The CDR3 has 13 amino acids. The ends were cut back, 0 bases at V and 4 bases at J, with 7 bases in the middle. The CDR3 here is CASSVGIGTEAFL. CDR3 nucleotide sequence: TGTGCCAGCAGCGTAGGCATCGGCACTGAAGCTTTCCTT.

This clonotype was seen ten or more times. Here the CDR3 reads CASSFRVDNQPQHF. The CDR3 DNA reads TGTGCCAGTAGTTTCAGGGTAGACAATCAGCCCCAGCATTTT. The V call is TRBV19, the J call TRBJ1-5, with a tentative D call TRBD1 (5 bases). This CDR3 is 14 amino acids long. Trimming shortened V by 5 bases and J by 3 bases, and 11 bases separated the two germline ends. Germline V gives CDR1 LNHDA, CDR2 SQIVND (reference sequence).

There are a few counts of this clonotype. The V and J genes are TRBV4-1 and TRBJ2-7, with D maybe TRBD1 (5 bases). Germline assignment: CDR1 MGHRA and CDR2 YSYEKL. The CDR3 runs 17 residues. V was clipped by 4 bases and J by 0 bases, with 19 bases between them. This CDR3 is CASSLTREPDSSYEQYF. DNA of the CDR3: TGCGCCAGCAGCCTCACCAGGGAACCCGACAGCTCCTACGAGCAGTACTTC.

The V gene is TRBV7-2, the J gene TRBJ2-5; D remains unclear. V dropped 5 bases and J dropped 3 bases, with 13 bases sitting between them. Germline loops: CDR1 SGHTA, CDR2 FQGNSA. The CDR3 length is 14 residues. In DNA form, the CDR3 reads TGTGCCAGCAGCCAAGATGCCCTAAAAGAGACCCAGTACTTC. Translation: CASSQDALKETQYF. Supplemented by reference TRBV7-2 and TRBJ2-5, the full variable domain reads GAGVSQSPSNKVTEKGKDVELRCDPISGHTALYWYRQSLGQGLEFLIYFQGNSAPDKSGLPSDRFSAERTGGSVSTLTIQRTQQEDSAVYLCASSQDALKETQYFGPGTRLLVL.